One T cell receptor beta chain is described in this entry. The data were taken from a study of T cell changes during pregnancy in multiple sclerosis. The germline V gene has CDR1 MNHEY and CDR2 SVGAGI. The V and J ends lost 5 bases and 3 bases respectively, with 11 bases between them. The CDR3 is 13 amino acids. Sequencing was performed with immunoSEQ multiplex PCR; in TCRdb, only in-frame clones are kept and a portion is missing. The data hold about 59,000 clones, with roughly 94% observed a single time. Sequences were derived from CD8+ T cells from peripheral blood mononuclear cells, sampled after pregnancy. The chain joins TRBV6-5 to TRBJ2-7; D is perhaps TRBD2 (6 bases). The TCR sequence derives from a female donor with multiple sclerosis, enrolled in a pregnancy study. The CDR3 protein is CASSPGLLYEQYF. The CDR3 DNA is TGTGCCAGCAGTCCGGGACTCCTCTACGAGCAGTACTTC.